These 19 T cell receptor beta chains originate from one sample sequenced in a study of liver allograft versus peripheral blood T cells. The overall study: The authors compared T cell receptor repertoires in transplanted livers with those in the peripheral blood of recipients.

Each CDR3 protein gets one entry after TCRdb re-called the reads with MiXCR. The top ten hold more than 1.5% of the sample, which has approximately 12,000 distinct CDR3 sequences, 20% to 25% seen once. The source is a human patient who had a liver transplant. The graft donor may have contributed some T cells.

This chain joins TRBV7-2 and TRBJ1-4, with D hard to call. The germline CDR1 and CDR2 sequences are SGHTA and FQGNSA. With 4 bases removed from V and 5 bases from J, the gap between germline ends came to 11 bases. This CDR3 region has 14 residues. The CDR3 region is CASSSRFSNEKLFF. The CDR3 DNA sequence: TGTGCCAGCAGCTCGCGATTTTCCAATGAAAAACTGTTTTTT.

Note on this clonotype: A much larger clone differs by one base, so this may be a read error. The rearrangement uses TRBV6-5 and TRBJ1-2, with D possibly matching TRBD1 (5 bases). CDR1 and CDR2 from the germline V gene are MNHEY and SVGAGI. The CDR3 totals 12 residues. As DNA, the CDR3 is TGTGCCAGCACTTCGGGGACCAATGGCCACACCTTC. As protein: CASTSGTNGHTF.

This clonotype was counted only a few times. The genes are TRBV18 and TRBJ2-3, with TRBD2 identical over 8 bases. This CDR3 comprises 15 residues. Germline CDR1 is KGHSH and CDR2 is LQKENI. Trimming cost V 6 bases and J 5 bases; bases outside gene matches: 10. The CDR3 reads CASSPGGGRRDTQYF. For the CDR3, the DNA is TGTGCCAGCTCCCCGGGGGGGGGCCGGAGAGATACGCAGTATTTT.

Sample share makes this clonotype medium-sized. The chain employs TRBV6-5 and TRBJ1-6, with 9 bases identical to TRBD1. CDR3 length equals 17 residues. The germline gives CDR1 MNHEY, CDR2 SVGAGI. V was pared by 6 bases and J by 10 bases, with 16 bases of the junction left unmatched. The CDR3 DNA sequence: TGTGCCAGCAGCTCACTACAGGGGACAGGGAAAGACTCACCCCTCCACTTT. Amino acids: CASSSLQGTGKDSPLHF.

This clonotype was recorded at least ten times. This CDR3 reads CASSFRWMGDSGGVTEAFF. CDR3 nucleotides: TGTGCCAGCAGCTTCCGGTGGATGGGGGACTCCGGGGGGGTGACTGAAGCTTTCTTT. The chain has TRBV7-2 and TRBJ1-1; D is possibly TRBD1 (5 bases). V lost 3 bases, J lost 5 bases, and 28 bases lay in between. CDR1 is SGHTA, CDR2 FQGNSA, per germline. The CDR3 has 19 residues.

The chain carries TRBV20-1 and TRBJ2-7; no firm D call. V was cut by 0 bases and J by 1 base, with 10 bases left in between. From germline, CDR1 is DFQATT and CDR2 SNEGSKA (reference sequence). The CDR3 is 14 residues long. CDR3 residues: CSARDLWASYEQYF. DNA of the CDR3: TGCAGTGCTAGAGATCTATGGGCGTCCTACGAGCAGTACTTC.

By its share, this clonotype is medium-sized. The rearrangement joins TRBV10-3 to TRBJ1-3; D is unclear. From germline, CDR1 is ENHRY and CDR2 SYGVKD. With 3 bases removed from V and 4 bases from J, the gap between germline ends came to 10 bases. The CDR3 length is 14 residues. The chain's CDR3 is CAISDQRWGNTIYF. CDR3 bases: TGTGCCATCAGTGATCAAAGGTGGGGAAACACCATATATTTT.

By share, this clonotype ranks as medium-sized (0.01 to 0.1%). This chain connects TRBV7-2 to TRBJ2-7, with 7 bases matching TRBD1. V lost 0 bases, J lost 3 bases, and 2 bases stayed unmatched. CDR1 is SGHTA and CDR2 is FQGNSA in the germline V gene. This CDR3 has 14 amino acids. The CDR3 protein is CASSLAGQNYEQYF. The CDR3 DNA reads as TGTGCCAGCAGCTTAGCGGGACAGAACTACGAGCAGTACTTC.

This clonotype was detected only a few times. The chain combines TRBV5-6 with TRBJ1-5; 10 bases are a match to TRBD1. Germline CDR1 and CDR2: SGHDT and YYEEEE. The V and J ends lost 1 base and 7 bases, in that order; junction bases with no gene match: 5. The CDR3 sequence is 15 residues long. CDR3 in DNA: TGTGCCAGCAGCTTGCTCGGACAGGGGGGCCAGCCCCAGCATTTT. It yields the protein CASSLLGQGGQPQHF.

In the case of this clonotype: At one end, the junction sequence differs from germline, possibly due to a read error. V usage is TRBV28 and J usage is TRBJ2-7, with 9 bases fitting TRBD1. Germline loops: CDR1 MDHEN, CDR2 SYDVKM. The CDR3 contains 14 residues. The CDR3 region is CASSPPDRGGEHYF. The DNA for the CDR3 is TGTGCCAGCAGTCCCCCCGACAGGGGGGGTGAGCACTACTTC.

This chain links TRBV7-9 with TRBJ2-1; D unclear. V was shortened by 6 bases and J by 5 bases, with 14 bases between the two germline ends. Germline V gives CDR1 SEHNR, CDR2 FQNEAQ (reference sequence). CDR3 length equals 14 residues. In DNA, the CDR3 is TGTGCCAGCAGACCCGCGGCGTATCACAATGAGCAGTTCTTC. Translation gives CASRPAAYHNEQFF.

The sample holds a few counts of this clonotype. The genes are TRBV30 and TRBJ1-2, with 8 nucleotides matching TRBD1. J lost 4 bases, V lost 2 bases, and 9 bases had no gene match. Looked up from germline, CDR1 is GTSNPN and CDR2 is SVGIG (reference sequence). The CDR3 totals 15 residues. The CDR3 loop is CAWSTGGWGPYGYTF. The CDR3 DNA reads TGTGCCTGGAGTACAGGGGGATGGGGACCCTATGGCTACACCTTC.

This clonotype is termed medium-sized (0.01 to 0.1%). The chain joins TRBV6-6 to TRBJ1-5; the match to TRBD1 covers 7 bases. V gave up 2 bases and J gave up 3 bases; unmatched junction bases: 7. Germline V gene lookup returns CDR1 MNHNY and CDR2 SVGAGI (reference sequence). This CDR3 contains 16 residues. CDR3 sequence: CASSYETGAINQPQHF. The CDR3 DNA sequence: TGTGCCAGCAGTTACGAAACAGGGGCTATCAATCAGCCCCAGCATTTT.

By proportion, this clonotype is medium-sized. The rearrangement uses TRBV29-1 and TRBJ1-1, with TRBD1 as a possible D gene (6 bases). V lost 6 bases and J 1 base, leaving 15 bases between the germline ends. CDR1 SQVTM and CDR2 ANQGSEA come from the germline V gene. The CDR3 loop spans 14 amino acids. Here the CDR3 reads CSVVPGHENTEAFF. CDR3 sequence (DNA): TGCAGCGTGGTTCCGGGACACGAGAACACTGAAGCTTTCTTT.

The V gene is TRBV6-6, the J gene TRBJ1-1; 7 nucleotides align to TRBD1. The CDR3 spans 15 residues. The junction had 4 bases not matched to a gene; V was cut back by 3 bases and J by 0 bases. Germline CDR1 and CDR2: MNHNY and SVGAGI (reference sequence). The CDR3 is CASSYKGGLNTEAFF. In nucleotides, the CDR3 is TGTGCCAGCAGTTATAAAGGGGGCTTGAACACTGAAGCTTTCTTT.

This clonotype counts as medium-sized. V gene TRBV27 combines with J gene TRBJ1-1, with D perhaps matching TRBD1 (6 bases). CDR1 and CDR2 (germline): MNHEY, SMNVEV (reference sequence). Trimming left V 6 bases short and J 5 bases short, with 16 bases between. The CDR3 contains 14 residues. This chain's CDR3 is CASSRQGLGTEAFF. DNA of the CDR3: TGTGCCAGCAGCCGGCAGGGGCTTGGGACTGAAGCTTTCTTT.

This sequence joins TRBV28 and TRBJ2-7; D is perhaps TRBD2 (6 bases). CDR1 is MDHEN, CDR2 SYDVKM, per germline. The CDR3 consists of 13 residues. V gave up 8 bases and J gave up 0 bases, with 11 bases separating them. CDR3 in amino acids: CASYGGYSYEQYF. The DNA for the CDR3 is TGTGCCAGCTACGGGGGATACTCCTACGAGCAGTACTTC.

This clonotype was seen only a few times. For the CDR3, the DNA is TGTGCCAGTAGTATGAGGGGGAACACTGAAGCTTTCTTT. Its protein is CASSMRGNTEAFF. The chain links TRBV19 to TRBJ1-1; a weak D match, TRBD1 (5 bases). The germline gives CDR1 LNHDA, CDR2 SQIVND (reference sequence). Trimming cost V 3 bases and J 1 base, with 6 bases left between them. This CDR3 has 13 amino acids. Full variable domain (rest looked up from reference TRBV19 and TRBJ1-1): DGGITQSPKYLFRKEGQNVTLSCEQNLNHDAMYWYRQDPGQGLRLIYYSQIVNDFQKGDIAEGYSVSREKKESFPLTVTSAQKNPTAFYLCASSMRGNTEAFFGQGTRLTVV.

The chain joins TRBV7-2 to TRBJ2-1; possibly TRBD1 or TRBD2 for D (6 bases each). The CDR3 contains 13 residues. Trimming took 1 base from V and 9 from J, leaving 10 bases between them. In germline, CDR1 is SGHTA, CDR2 FQGNSA. The CDR3 DNA follows: TGTGCCAGCAGCTTAGTTCGGGGGCCTGAGCAGTTCTTC. This encodes CASSLVRGPEQFF.